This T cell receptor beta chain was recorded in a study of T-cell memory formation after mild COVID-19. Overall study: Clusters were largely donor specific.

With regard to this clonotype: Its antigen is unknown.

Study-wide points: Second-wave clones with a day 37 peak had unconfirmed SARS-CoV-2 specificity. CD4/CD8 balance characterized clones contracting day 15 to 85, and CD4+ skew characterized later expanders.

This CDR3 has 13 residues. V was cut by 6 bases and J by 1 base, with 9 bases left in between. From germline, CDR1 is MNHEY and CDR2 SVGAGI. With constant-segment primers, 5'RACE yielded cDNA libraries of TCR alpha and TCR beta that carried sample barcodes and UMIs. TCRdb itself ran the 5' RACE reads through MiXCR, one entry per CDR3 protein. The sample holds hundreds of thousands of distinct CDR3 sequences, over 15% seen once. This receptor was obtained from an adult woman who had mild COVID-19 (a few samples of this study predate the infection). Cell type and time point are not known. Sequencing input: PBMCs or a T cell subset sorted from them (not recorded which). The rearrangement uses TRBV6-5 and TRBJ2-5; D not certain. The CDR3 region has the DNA TGTGCCAGCAGACCCGGACCCCAAGAGACCCAGTACTTC. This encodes CASRPGPQETQYF.